Presented here are 18 T cell receptor beta chains from one specimen sequenced in a study of metastatic and nonmetastatic thyroid tumors. TCRdb reanalyzed the PCR reads via MiXCR. The sample records roughly 15,000 clones, under 35% being singletons. Until they underwent thyroid surgery, no patient had received any treatment. The specimen sequenced was blood. These receptors originate from a female donor with papillary thyroid cancer or a benign thyroid nodule (not recorded which). Some clones in this sample may be carry-over from other donors' samples.

This clone qualifies as medium-sized. This chain connects TRBV27 to TRBJ2-3, with TRBD2 matching 10 bases. This CDR3 contains 16 residues. V shed 7 bases, J shed 5 bases, and the junction held 12 bases outside the gene matches. Germline CDR1 reads MNHEY; CDR2 reads SMNVEV (reference sequence). This CDR3 reads CASTELQRGGRDTQYF. In nucleotides, the CDR3 is TGTGCCAGCACAGAACTCCAGCGGGGGGGCCGAGATACGCAGTATTTT.

This rearrangement joins TRBV30 to TRBJ2-7; the D is unclear. The J call could be wrong; TRBJ2-5 is a better fit for the DNA end. Germline-derived CDR1 and CDR2 are GTSNPN and SVGIG (reference sequence). The CDR3 has 14 amino acids. CDR3 bases: TGTGCCTGGAGCGACACTCCGGAGCGAAAGACCCAGTACTTC. Translated: CAWSDTPERKTQYF.

Relative to its sample, this clone is medium-sized. V and J are TRBV6-1 and TRBJ2-3, with 10 bases aligning to TRBD1. CDR1 and CDR2 (germline): MNHNS, SASEGT. V shed 2 bases and J 3 bases; nucleotides not matched to a gene: 2. This CDR3 has 15 residues. CDR3 protein: CASSERTGGTDTQYF. In nucleotides, the CDR3 is TGTGCCAGCAGTGAACGGACAGGGGGGACAGATACGCAGTATTTT.

This rearrangement joins TRBV5-1 to TRBJ2-3; possible D gene TRBD2, 5 bases. The germline V and J ends were trimmed by 1 base and 6 bases, with 12 bases remaining between them. This CDR3 has 14 residues. The germline V gene encodes CDR1 SGHRS and CDR2 YFSETQ. The CDR3 DNA sequence: TGCGCCAGCAGCTTGCGGGGAATAGCGGATACGCAGTATTTT. Encoded protein: CASSLRGIADTQYF. Full variable domain (rest looked up from reference TRBV5-1 and TRBJ2-3): KAGVTQTPRYLIKTRGQQVTLSCSPISGHRSVSWYQQTPGQGLQFLFEYFSETQRNKGNFPGRFSGRQFSNSRSEMNVSTLELGDSALYLCASSLRGIADTQYFGPGTRLTVL.

For the CDR3, the DNA is TGTGCCAGTAGTATTCGGGGGAACACTGAAGCTTTCTTT. This encodes CASSIRGNTEAFF. The chain couples TRBV19 to TRBJ1-1; no clear D gene. V gave up 3 bases and J gave up 1 base, with 6 bases separating them. Germline CDR1 reads LNHDA; CDR2 reads SQIVND (reference sequence). This CDR3 is 13 amino acids long.

This clone was seen a handful of times. One base away lies a much larger clone, so this may be a sequencing read error. This chain joins TRBV28 and TRBJ2-7, with TRBD1 matching over 7 bases. This CDR3 contains 13 residues. Germline assignment: CDR1 MDHEN and CDR2 SYDVKM. J was trimmed by 7 bases and V by 9 bases; bases with no gene match: 12. CDR3 in DNA: TGTGCCAGTAGCCTTGGGACAGCCTGTGAGCAGTACTTC. It codes for CASSLGTACEQYF.

The chain uses TRBV28 and TRBJ2-5, with D perhaps matching TRBD2 (5 bases). V gave up 3 bases and J gave up 3 bases, with 14 bases separating them. This CDR3 region has 15 residues. Germline loops: CDR1 MDHEN, CDR2 SYDVKM. The CDR3 region has the DNA TGTGCCAGCAGTTTCGGCGGAGGATCTGAAGAGACCCAGTACTTC. Its translation: CASSFGGGSEETQYF.

V and J are TRBV27 and TRBJ2-6; D gene uncertain. This CDR3 is built from 14 residues. Germline V gene data show CDR1 as MNHEY and CDR2 as SMNVEV (reference sequence). V lost 0 bases and J lost 4, with 4 bases in between. CDR3 nucleotides: TGTGCCAGCAGTTTATCCAACGGGGCCAACGTCCTGACTTTC. Protein sequence: CASSLSNGANVLTF.

This chain links TRBV7-6 with TRBJ2-7, with 13 bases aligning to TRBD2. CDR3 length: 19 amino acids. With 1 base clipped from V and 2 bases from J, the junction kept 11 bases outside the gene matches. CDR1 and CDR2 (germline): SGHVS, FNYEAQ. The CDR3 loop is CASSLGPPPGLAGTYEQYF. The CDR3 DNA is TGTGCCAGCAGCTTAGGACCTCCGCCGGGACTAGCGGGGACCTACGAGCAGTACTTC.

This clone counts as medium-sized. The V gene is TRBV28, the J gene TRBJ2-3; D may be TRBD2 (6 bases). Trimming pared 5 bases from V and 2 bases from J, leaving 14 bases between. Germline V gene lookup returns CDR1 MDHEN and CDR2 SYDVKM. The CDR3 spans 15 residues. Here the CDR3 reads CASSGGERITDTQYF. The CDR3 region has the DNA TGTGCCAGCAGTGGAGGGGAAAGGATCACAGATACGCAGTATTTT.

This clone counts as medium-sized. The J gene is TRBJ1-6, the V gene TRBV7-3; D call uncertain. The CDR3 is 13 amino acids. Germline CDR1 and CDR2: SGHTA and FQGTGA. Trimming pared 2 bases from V and 7 bases from J, leaving 6 bases between. CDR3 in DNA: TGTGCCAGCAGCTTACAACAGAATTCACCCCTCCACTTT. Protein: CASSLQQNSPLHF.

This clone was observed many times. This sequence joins TRBV20-1 and TRBJ2-3, with 10 bases identical to TRBD2. This CDR3 spans 17 amino acids. Trimming took 6 bases from V and 5 from J; bases not matched to a gene: 17. CDR1 DFQATT and CDR2 SNEGSKA come from the germline V gene (reference sequence). The CDR3 spells CSAEPTHLAGEGDTQYF. The CDR3 DNA is TGCAGTGCCGAACCGACTCATCTAGCGGGGGAAGGAGATACGCAGTATTTT.

The genes are TRBV20-1 and TRBJ2-3, with unresolved D. This CDR3 spans 11 amino acids. V dropped 3 bases and J dropped 4 bases, with 5 bases sitting between them. Germline CDR1 is DFQATT and CDR2 is SNEGSKA (reference sequence). This CDR3 is CSAREPDTQYF. The CDR3 DNA follows: TGCAGTGCTAGGGAACCAGATACGCAGTATTTT.

By sample share, this clone is medium-sized. The chain links TRBV6-1 to TRBJ1-5; possibly TRBD1 for D (5 bases). The CDR3 is 14 residues long. Germline V lookup: CDR1 MNHNS, CDR2 SASEGT. The germline V and J ends were trimmed by 6 bases and 3 bases, with 12 bases remaining between them. CDR3 protein: CASRHRDLNQPQHF. The CDR3 DNA is TGTGCCAGCAGACACCGGGACCTCAATCAGCCCCAGCATTTT.

The J gene is TRBJ1-5, the V gene TRBV7-2; no clear D gene. In germline, CDR1 is SGHTA, CDR2 FQGNSA. The CDR3 has 15 residues. V was pared by 4 bases and J by 3 bases, with 13 bases between. CDR3 loop: CASSSETTINQPQHF. CDR3 bases: TGTGCCAGCAGCTCAGAGACGACCATCAATCAGCCCCAGCATTTT.

By its share, this clone is medium-sized. V and J are TRBV6-2 or TRBV6-3 and TRBJ1-6; D ambiguous. Germline CDR1 MNHEY, CDR2 SVGEGT. V lost 4 bases and J lost 8, with 9 bases in between. The CDR3 is 13 residues long. CDR3 DNA sequence: TGTGCCAGCAGTTTTAACGGGGATTCACCCCTCCACTTT. Protein: CASSFNGDSPLHF.

Regarding this clone: The conserved phenylalanine or tryptophan is not found at the CDR3 terminus, so this likely reflects a read error. The V call is TRBV6-2 or TRBV6-3, the J call TRBJ1-1, with TRBD1 as a possible D gene (5 bases). Trimming stripped 0 bases from V and 5 bases from J, with 10 bases between. CDR1 and CDR2 from the germline V gene are MNHEY and SVGEGT. The length of the CDR3 is 14 residues. CDR3: CASSYSTGGTEAFL. CDR3 nucleotides: TGTGCCAGCAGTTACTCGACTGGGGGGACTGAAGCTTTCTTG.

The table lists this clone with many counts. A read error may explain this, as a much larger clone is one base away. The V and J genes are TRBV5-4 and TRBJ2-7; D is possibly TRBD1 or TRBD2 (6 bases each). The CDR3 sequence is 15 residues long. The V gene's germline CDR1 is SGHNT and CDR2 YYREEE (reference sequence). The ends were cut back, 6 bases at V and 5 bases at J, with 21 bases in the middle. CDR3: CASIRGPLRGDEQYF. The CDR3 DNA follows: TGTGCCAGCATCCGAGGCCCCCTTAGGGGGGACGAGCAGTACTTC.